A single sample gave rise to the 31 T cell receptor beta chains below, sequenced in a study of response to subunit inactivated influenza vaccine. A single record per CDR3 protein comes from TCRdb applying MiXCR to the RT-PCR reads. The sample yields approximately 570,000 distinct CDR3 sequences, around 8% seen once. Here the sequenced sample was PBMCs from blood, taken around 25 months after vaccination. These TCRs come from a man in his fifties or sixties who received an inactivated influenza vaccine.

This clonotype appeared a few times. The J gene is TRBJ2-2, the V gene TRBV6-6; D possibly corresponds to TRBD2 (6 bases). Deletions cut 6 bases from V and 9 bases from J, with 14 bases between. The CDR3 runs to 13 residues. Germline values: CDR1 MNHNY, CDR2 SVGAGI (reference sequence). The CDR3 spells CASSRGDRRELFF. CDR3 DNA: TGTGCCAGCAGCCGCGGGGACCGCCGGGAGCTGTTTTTT.

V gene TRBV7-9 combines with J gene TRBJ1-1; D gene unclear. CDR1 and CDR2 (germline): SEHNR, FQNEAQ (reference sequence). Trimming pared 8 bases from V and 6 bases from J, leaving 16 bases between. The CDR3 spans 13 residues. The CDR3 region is CASAAWRAPEAFF. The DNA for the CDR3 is TGTGCCAGCGCCGCATGGAGAGCCCCTGAAGCTTTCTTT.

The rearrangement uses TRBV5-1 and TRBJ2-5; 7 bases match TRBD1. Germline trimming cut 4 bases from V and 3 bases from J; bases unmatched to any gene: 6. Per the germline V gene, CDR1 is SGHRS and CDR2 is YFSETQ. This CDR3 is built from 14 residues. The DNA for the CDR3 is TGCGCCAGCAGCCCCGGACAGGCTAAAGAGACCCAGTACTTC. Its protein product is CASSPGQAKETQYF.

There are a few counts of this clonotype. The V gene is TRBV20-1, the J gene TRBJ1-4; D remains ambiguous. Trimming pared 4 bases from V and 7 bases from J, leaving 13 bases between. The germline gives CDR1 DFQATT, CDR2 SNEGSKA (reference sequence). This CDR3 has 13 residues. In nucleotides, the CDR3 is TGCAGTGCTAAGGGTATAGTTGGTGAAAAACTGTTTTTT. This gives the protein CSAKGIVGEKLFF.

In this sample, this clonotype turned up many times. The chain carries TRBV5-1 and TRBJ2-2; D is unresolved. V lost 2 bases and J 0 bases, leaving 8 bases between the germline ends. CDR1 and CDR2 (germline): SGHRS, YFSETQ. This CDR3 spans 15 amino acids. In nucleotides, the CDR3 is TGCGCCAGCAGCTTCGTGGTATCGAACACCGGGGAGCTGTTTTTT. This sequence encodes CASSFVVSNTGELFF. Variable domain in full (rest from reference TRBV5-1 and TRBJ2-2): KAGVTQTPRYLIKTRGQQVTLSCSPISGHRSVSWYQQTPGQGLQFLFEYFSETQRNKGNFPGRFSGRQFSNSRSEMNVSTLELGDSALYLCASSFVVSNTGELFFGEGSRLTVL.

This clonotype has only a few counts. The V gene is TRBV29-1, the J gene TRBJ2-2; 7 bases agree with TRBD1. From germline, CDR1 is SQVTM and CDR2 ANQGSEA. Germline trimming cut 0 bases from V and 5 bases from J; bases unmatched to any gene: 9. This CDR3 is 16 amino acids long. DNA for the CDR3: TGCAGCGTTGAAGAAAGGGGCAGGGGGAATACCGGGGAGCTGTTTTTT. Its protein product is CSVEERGRGNTGELFF.

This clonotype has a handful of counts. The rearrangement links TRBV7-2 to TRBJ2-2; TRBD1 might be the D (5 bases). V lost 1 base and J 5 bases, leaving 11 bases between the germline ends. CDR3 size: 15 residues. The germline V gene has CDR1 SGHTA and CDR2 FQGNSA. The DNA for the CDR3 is TGTGCCAGCAGCTTAGTAGGGGCGCGGACCGGGGAGCTGTTTTTT. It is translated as CASSLVGARTGELFF.

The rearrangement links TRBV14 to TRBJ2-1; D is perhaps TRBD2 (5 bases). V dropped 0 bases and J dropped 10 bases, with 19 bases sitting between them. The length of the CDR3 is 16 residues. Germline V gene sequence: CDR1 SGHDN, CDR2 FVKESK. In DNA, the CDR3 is TGTGCCAGCAGCCAAGATGGAATCAGGACTTTCAACGAGCAGTTCTTC. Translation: CASSQDGIRTFNEQFF.

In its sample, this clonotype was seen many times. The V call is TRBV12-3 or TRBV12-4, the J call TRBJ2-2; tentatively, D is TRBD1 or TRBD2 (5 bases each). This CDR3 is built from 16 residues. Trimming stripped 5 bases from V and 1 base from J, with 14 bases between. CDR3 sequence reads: CASSLRVGGNTGELFF. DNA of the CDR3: TGTGCCAGCAGTCTCCGTGTTGGGGGGAACACCGGGGAGCTGTTTTTT.

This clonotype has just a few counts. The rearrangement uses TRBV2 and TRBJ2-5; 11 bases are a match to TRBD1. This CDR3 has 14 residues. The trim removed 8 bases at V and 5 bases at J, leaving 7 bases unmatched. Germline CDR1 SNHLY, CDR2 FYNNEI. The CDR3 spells CASLGQGAWETQYF. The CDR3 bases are TGTGCCAGCTTAGGACAGGGGGCATGGGAGACCCAGTACTTC. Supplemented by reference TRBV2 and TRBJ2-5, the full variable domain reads EPEVTQTPSHQVTQMGQEVILRCVPISNHLYFYWYRQILGQKVEFLVSFYNNEISEKSEIFDDQFSVERPDGSNFTLKIRSTKLEDSAMYFCASLGQGAWETQYFGPGTRLLVL.

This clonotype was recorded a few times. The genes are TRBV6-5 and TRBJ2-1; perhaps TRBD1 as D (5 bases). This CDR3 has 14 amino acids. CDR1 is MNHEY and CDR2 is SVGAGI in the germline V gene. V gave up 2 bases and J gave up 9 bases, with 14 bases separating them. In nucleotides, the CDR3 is TGTGCCAGCAGTTACGCCGGACCGCAGGGTGAGCAGTTCTTC. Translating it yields CASSYAGPQGEQFF.

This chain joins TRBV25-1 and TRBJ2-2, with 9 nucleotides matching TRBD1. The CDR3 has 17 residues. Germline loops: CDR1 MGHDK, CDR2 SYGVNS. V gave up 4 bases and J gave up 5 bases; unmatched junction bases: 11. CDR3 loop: CASSGARDRVRTGELFF. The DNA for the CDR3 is TGTGCCAGCAGTGGAGCCCGGGACAGGGTTCGAACCGGGGAGCTGTTTTTT.

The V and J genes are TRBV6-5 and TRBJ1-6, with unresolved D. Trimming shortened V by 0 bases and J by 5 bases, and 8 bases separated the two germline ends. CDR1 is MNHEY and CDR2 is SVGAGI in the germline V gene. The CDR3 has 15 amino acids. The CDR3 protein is CASSYSNRNNSPLHF. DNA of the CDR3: TGTGCCAGCAGTTACTCGAATAGGAATAATTCACCCCTCCACTTT.

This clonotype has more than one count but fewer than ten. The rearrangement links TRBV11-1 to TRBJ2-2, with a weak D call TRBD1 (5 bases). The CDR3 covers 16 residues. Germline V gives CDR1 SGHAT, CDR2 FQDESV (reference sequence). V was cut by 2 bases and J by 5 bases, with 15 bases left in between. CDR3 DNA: TGTGCCAGCAGCTTAAGTCCCCCAGGGCGGACCGGGGAGCTGTTTTTT. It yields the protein CASSLSPPGRTGELFF.

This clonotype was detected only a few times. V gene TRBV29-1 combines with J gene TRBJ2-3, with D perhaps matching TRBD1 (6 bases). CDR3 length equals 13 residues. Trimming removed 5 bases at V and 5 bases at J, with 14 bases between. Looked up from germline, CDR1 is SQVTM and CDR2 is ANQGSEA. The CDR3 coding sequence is TGCAGCGTTAGAAGGACAGCCCGAGATACGCAGTATTTT. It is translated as CSVRRTARDTQYF.

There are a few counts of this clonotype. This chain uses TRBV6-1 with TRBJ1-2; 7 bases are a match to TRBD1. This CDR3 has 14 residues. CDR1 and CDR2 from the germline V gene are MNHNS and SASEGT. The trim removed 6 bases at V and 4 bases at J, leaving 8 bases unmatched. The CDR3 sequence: CASRRGGTVYGYTF. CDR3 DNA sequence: TGTGCCAGCAGACGAGGAGGGACAGTCTATGGCTACACCTTC.

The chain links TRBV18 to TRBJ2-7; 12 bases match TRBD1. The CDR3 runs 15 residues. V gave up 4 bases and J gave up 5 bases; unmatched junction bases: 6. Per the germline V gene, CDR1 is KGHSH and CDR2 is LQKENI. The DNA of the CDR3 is TGTGCCAGCTCACTAACCGGGACAGGGGGCGACGAGCAGTACTTC. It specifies CASSLTGTGGDEQYF. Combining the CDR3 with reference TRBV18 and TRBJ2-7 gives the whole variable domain NAGVMQNPRHLVRRRGQEARLRCSPMKGHSHVYWYRQLPEEGLKFMVYLQKENIIDESGMPKERFSAEFPKEGPSILRIQQVVRGDSAAYFCASSLTGTGGDEQYFGPGTRLTVT.

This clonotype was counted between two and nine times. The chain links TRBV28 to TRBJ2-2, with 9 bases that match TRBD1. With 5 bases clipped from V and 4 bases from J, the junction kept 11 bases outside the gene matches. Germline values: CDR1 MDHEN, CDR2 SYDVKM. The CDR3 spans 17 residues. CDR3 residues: CASSPTGRDRVTGELFF. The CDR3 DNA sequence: TGTGCCAGCAGTCCGACGGGAAGGGACAGGGTCACCGGGGAGCTGTTTTTT. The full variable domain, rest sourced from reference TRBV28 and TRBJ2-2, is DVKVTQSSRYLVKRTGEKVFLECVQDMDHENMFWYRQDPGLGLRLIYFSYDVKMKEKGDIPEGYSVSREKKERFSLILESASTNQTSMYLCASSPTGRDRVTGELFFGEGSRLTVL.

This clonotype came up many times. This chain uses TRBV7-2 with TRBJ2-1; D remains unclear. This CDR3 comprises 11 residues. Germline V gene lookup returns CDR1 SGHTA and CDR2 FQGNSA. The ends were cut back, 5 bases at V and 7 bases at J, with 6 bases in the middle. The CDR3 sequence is CASSQANEQFF. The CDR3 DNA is TGTGCCAGCAGCCAAGCTAATGAGCAGTTCTTC.

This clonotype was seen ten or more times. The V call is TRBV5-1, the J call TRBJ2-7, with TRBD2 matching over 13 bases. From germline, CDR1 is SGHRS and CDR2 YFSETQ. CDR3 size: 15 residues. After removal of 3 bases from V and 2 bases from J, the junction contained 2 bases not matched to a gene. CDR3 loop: CASSSGTSGTYEQYF. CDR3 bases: TGCGCCAGCAGCTCTGGGACTAGCGGGACCTACGAGCAGTACTTC.

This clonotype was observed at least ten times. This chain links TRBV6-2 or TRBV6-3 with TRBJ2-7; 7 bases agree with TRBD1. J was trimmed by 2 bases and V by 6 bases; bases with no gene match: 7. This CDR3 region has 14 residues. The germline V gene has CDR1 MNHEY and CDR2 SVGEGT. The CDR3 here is CASRPGTVTYEQYF. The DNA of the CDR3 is TGTGCCAGCAGACCCGGGACAGTTACCTACGAGCAGTACTTC.

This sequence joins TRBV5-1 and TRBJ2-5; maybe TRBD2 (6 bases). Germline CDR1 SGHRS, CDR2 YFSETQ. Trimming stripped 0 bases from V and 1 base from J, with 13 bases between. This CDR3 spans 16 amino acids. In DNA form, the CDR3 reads TGCGCCAGCAGCTTGGGGGGTGATAGCGGCCAAGAGACCCAGTACTTC. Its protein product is CASSLGGDSGQETQYF.

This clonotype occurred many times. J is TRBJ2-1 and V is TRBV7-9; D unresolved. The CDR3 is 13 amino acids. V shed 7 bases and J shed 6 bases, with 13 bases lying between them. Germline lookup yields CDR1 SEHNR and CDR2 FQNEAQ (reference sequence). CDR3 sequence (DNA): TGTGCCAGCACGGTGGCGCAGTTCAATGAGCAGTTCTTC. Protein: CASTVAQFNEQFF.

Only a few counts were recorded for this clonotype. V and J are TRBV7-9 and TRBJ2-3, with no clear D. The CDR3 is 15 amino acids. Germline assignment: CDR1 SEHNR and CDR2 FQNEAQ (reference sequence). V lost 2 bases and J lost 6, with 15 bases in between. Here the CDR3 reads CASSLISGHSDTQYF. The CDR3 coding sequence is TGTGCCAGCAGCTTAATCTCGGGTCATTCCGATACGCAGTATTTT.

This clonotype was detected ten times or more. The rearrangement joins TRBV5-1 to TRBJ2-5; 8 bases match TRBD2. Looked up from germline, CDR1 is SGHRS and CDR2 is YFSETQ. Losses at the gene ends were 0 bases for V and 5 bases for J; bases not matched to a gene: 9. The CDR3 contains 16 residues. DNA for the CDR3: TGCGCCAGCAGCTTGGGATCAGCGGGGGCCGGGGAGACCCAGTACTTC. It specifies CASSLGSAGAGETQYF.

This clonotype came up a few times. The CDR3 protein is CSAAGTPHKNIQYF. CDR3 bases: TGCAGTGCTGCCGGGACACCCCACAAAAACATTCAGTACTTC. The V call is TRBV20-1, the J call TRBJ2-4; perhaps TRBD1 as D (6 bases). The CDR3 runs to 14 residues. Germline CDR1 reads DFQATT; CDR2 reads SNEGSKA (reference sequence). Trimming cost V 5 bases and J 3 bases, with 14 bases left between them.

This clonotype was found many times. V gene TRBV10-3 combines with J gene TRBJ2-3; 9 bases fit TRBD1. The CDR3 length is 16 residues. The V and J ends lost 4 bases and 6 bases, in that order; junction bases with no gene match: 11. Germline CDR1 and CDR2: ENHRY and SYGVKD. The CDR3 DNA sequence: TGTGCCATCAGTGCTGGCGTGACAGGGGGTATGGATACGCAGTATTTT. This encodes CAISAGVTGGMDTQYF.

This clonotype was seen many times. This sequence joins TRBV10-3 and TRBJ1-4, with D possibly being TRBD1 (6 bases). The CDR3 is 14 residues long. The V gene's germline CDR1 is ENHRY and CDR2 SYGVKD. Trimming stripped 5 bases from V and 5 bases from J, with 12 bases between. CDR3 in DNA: TGTGCCATCAGTCCGGGACAAGGGAATGAAAAACTGTTTTTT. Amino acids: CAISPGQGNEKLFF.

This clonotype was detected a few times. The CDR3 loop is CATRELAGVPEQYF. CDR3 bases: TGTGCCACCAGAGAACTAGCGGGAGTTCCCGAGCAGTACTTC. The V gene is TRBV15, the J gene TRBJ2-7, with 11 bases identical to TRBD2. The trim removed 6 bases at V and 6 bases at J, leaving 7 bases unmatched. Germline assignment: CDR1 LNHNV and CDR2 YYDKDF (reference sequence). CDR3 length: 14 residues.

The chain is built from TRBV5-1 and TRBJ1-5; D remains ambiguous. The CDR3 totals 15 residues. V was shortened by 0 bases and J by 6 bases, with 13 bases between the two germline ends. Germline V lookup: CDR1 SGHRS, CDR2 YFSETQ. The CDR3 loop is CASSLDVGEGQPQHF. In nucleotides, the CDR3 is TGCGCCAGCAGCTTGGATGTCGGGGAGGGTCAGCCCCAGCATTTT. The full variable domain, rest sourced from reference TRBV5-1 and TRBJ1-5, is KAGVTQTPRYLIKTRGQQVTLSCSPISGHRSVSWYQQTPGQGLQFLFEYFSETQRNKGNFPGRFSGRQFSNSRSEMNVSTLELGDSALYLCASSLDVGEGQPQHFGDGTRLSIL.

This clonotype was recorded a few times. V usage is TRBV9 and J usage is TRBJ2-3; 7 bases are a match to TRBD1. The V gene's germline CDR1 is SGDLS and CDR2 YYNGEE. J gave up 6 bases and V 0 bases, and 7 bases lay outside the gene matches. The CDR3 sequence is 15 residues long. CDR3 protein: CASSVAPGGSDTQYF. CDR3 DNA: TGTGCCAGCAGCGTAGCCCCAGGGGGATCGGATACGCAGTATTTT.